The 8 T cell receptor beta chains reported below all come from one sample, sequenced in a study of cytomegalovirus exposure and HLA in healthy donors. Primers included in the PCR were 60 Vbeta and 13 Jbeta primers. Sequenced by immunoSEQ multiplex PCR; TCRdb stores in-frame clones only, minus some. The sample records roughly 190,000 clones, over 70% being singletons. What was sequenced was PBMCs. These receptors originate from a man between 35 and 55 years old in good health and CMV-seropositive.

This clone was found a few times. The chain employs TRBV2 and TRBJ1-6; 8 nucleotides align to TRBD1. After removal of 6 bases from V and 10 bases from J, the junction contained 5 bases not matched to a gene. Germline V lookup: CDR1 SNHLY, CDR2 FYNNEI. The CDR3 is made up of 13 amino acids. The CDR3 loop reads CASRDRVQSPLHF. Here the CDR3 DNA reads TGTGCCAGCAGGGACAGGGTACAATCACCCCTCCACTTT.

The rearrangement joins TRBV2 to TRBJ2-3; 11 bases fit TRBD1. V shed 4 bases and J 4 bases; nucleotides not matched to a gene: 7. This CDR3 region has 16 residues. Germline assignment: CDR1 SNHLY and CDR2 FYNNEI. CDR3 nucleotides: TGTGCCAGCAGTGCACCGGGACAGGGGGTATCAGATACGCAGTATTTT. This gives the protein CASSAPGQGVSDTQYF.

The genes are TRBV19 and TRBJ1-4, with a possible D match to TRBD1 (6 bases). Trimming left V 5 bases short and J 7 bases short, with 17 bases between. The CDR3 is 15 residues long. Per the germline V gene, CDR1 is LNHDA and CDR2 is SQIVND (reference sequence). The CDR3 is CASSAADSLGEKLFF. As DNA, the CDR3 is TGTGCCAGTAGTGCCGCGGACAGTCTTGGTGAAAAACTGTTTTTT.

This clone was recorded only once. The rearrangement uses TRBV5-1 and TRBJ2-5, with D perhaps matching TRBD1 (5 bases). There are 14 residues in the CDR3. Trimming cost V 0 bases and J 5 bases, with 11 bases left between them. Looked up from germline, CDR1 is SGHRS and CDR2 is YFSETQ. The CDR3 region is CASSLVGQGETQYF. The CDR3 DNA follows: TGCGCCAGCAGCTTGGTAGGGCAGGGTGAGACCCAGTACTTC.

This clone came up a few times. The V call is TRBV2, the J call TRBJ2-2, with 7 bases identical to TRBD2. CDR3 size: 15 residues. Germline CDR1 SNHLY, CDR2 FYNNEI. V shed 5 bases, J shed 4 bases, and the junction held 7 bases outside the gene matches. The CDR3 DNA is TGTGCCAGCAGTCCGATCTCTAGCGGCACCGGGGAGCTGTTTTTT. It specifies CASSPISSGTGELFF.

The V gene is TRBV11-1, the J gene TRBJ1-1; TRBD1 might be the D (5 bases). The CDR3 sequence is 12 residues long. Trimming took off 1 base at V and 5 bases at J, with 5 bases between the two ends. Germline assignment: CDR1 SGHAT and CDR2 FQDESV (reference sequence). This chain's CDR3 is CASSLGTTEAFF. CDR3 in DNA: TGTGCCAGCAGCTTAGGGACAACTGAAGCTTTCTTT.

V is TRBV6-5 and J is TRBJ2-3, with a possible D match to TRBD1 (6 bases). This CDR3 comprises 15 residues. The V gene's germline CDR1 is MNHEY and CDR2 SVGAGI. V lost 2 bases and J 4 bases, leaving 13 bases between the germline ends. The DNA for the CDR3 is TGTGCCAGCAGTTACGGGGGCAAGGATGCAGATACGCAGTATTTT. It specifies CASSYGGKDADTQYF.

V is TRBV19 and J is TRBJ1-3; D is unresolved. Germline CDR1 is LNHDA and CDR2 is SQIVND (reference sequence). V was clipped by 7 bases and J by 2 bases, with 6 bases between them. The CDR3 contains 12 residues. CDR3 nucleotides: TGTGCCAGTACCTCCCCTGGAAACACCATATATTTT. This encodes CASTSPGNTIYF. Full variable domain (missing parts from reference TRBV19 and TRBJ1-3): DGGITQSPKYLFRKEGQNVTLSCEQNLNHDAMYWYRQDPGQGLRLIYYSQIVNDFQKGDIAEGYSVSREKKESFPLTVTSAQKNPTAFYLCASTSPGNTIYFGEGSWLTVV.